The 8 T cell receptor beta chains in this list originate from one sample, sequenced in a study of graft-versus-host responses after intestinal transplantation. These receptors lack a known antigen. Assay: immunoSEQ multiplex PCR; the TCRdb copy retains only in-frame clones and omits some. This sample has approximately 99,000 clones, with roughly 91% found just once. The source was unstimulated CD4+ T cells sorted from spleen or lymph node cells, collected before transplant. All receptors derive from a human donor who was the organ donor for an intestinal transplant.

V gene TRBV11-2 combines with J gene TRBJ1-1; TRBD1 agrees at 9 bases. Germline assignment: CDR1 SGHAT and CDR2 FQNNGV. There are 13 residues in the CDR3. V dropped 3 bases and J dropped 11; count of bases not matched to a gene: 7. CDR3 coding DNA: TGTGCCAGCAGCTTCTGGGACAGGGCTCCGGCTTTCTTT. Amino acids: CASSFWDRAPAFF.

This clone occurred once. This chain joins TRBV27 and TRBJ1-1, with 7 bases fitting TRBD1. Germline lookup yields CDR1 MNHEY and CDR2 SMNVEV (reference sequence). The V segment lost 3 bases and the J segment 5 bases; nucleotides outside the gene matches: 15. The CDR3 has 17 residues. CDR3 residues: CASSFRGGGLGVTEAFF. For the CDR3, the DNA is TGTGCCAGCAGTTTCCGAGGGGGCGGCTTGGGGGTAACTGAAGCTTTCTTT.

The chain links TRBV4-2 to TRBJ2-1; the match to TRBD2 covers 7 bases. Germline CDR1 and CDR2: LGHNA and YNFKEQ. V lost 1 base and J lost 10; bases outside the gene matches: 10. The CDR3 runs 15 residues. CDR3 amino acids: CASSQGGASGVEQFF. Written as DNA, the CDR3 is TGTGCCAGCAGCCAAGGTGGGGCTAGCGGAGTGGAGCAGTTCTTC.

The rearrangement joins TRBV4-3 to TRBJ2-1; D may be TRBD2 (6 bases). The germline V and J ends were trimmed by 1 base and 0 bases, with 13 bases remaining between them. The germline CDR1 and CDR2 sequences are LGHNA and YSLEER. The CDR3 loop spans 17 amino acids. CDR3: CASSQVAGRSSYNEQFF. The DNA of the CDR3 is TGCGCCAGCAGCCAAGTGGCGGGACGAAGCTCCTACAATGAGCAGTTCTTC.

For the CDR3, the DNA is TGTGCCAGCAGCTCCCAGGGCCTTGGGGAGCTGTTTTTT. Translated, it gives CASSSQGLGELFF. This chain connects TRBV6-6 to TRBJ2-2; the D gene is possibly TRBD1 (5 bases). The CDR3 runs 13 residues. The V end lost 6 bases, the J end lost 8 bases, and 13 bases lay between the germline ends. Germline V lookup: CDR1 MNHNY, CDR2 SVGAGI (reference sequence).

The rearrangement joins TRBV7-3 to TRBJ1-2, with 7 bases fitting TRBD1. The CDR3 sequence is 16 residues long. CDR1 SGHTA and CDR2 FQGTGA come from the germline V gene. The junction had 13 bases not matched to a gene; V was cut back by 1 base and J by 8 bases. The CDR3 is CASSLKANRDRDGYTF. The CDR3 DNA sequence: TGTGCCAGCAGCTTAAAGGCTAACCGAGACAGGGACGGCTACACCTTC.

The chain employs TRBV7-2 and TRBJ2-7; TRBD2 matches 7 bases. The CDR3 contains 15 residues. Germline lookup yields CDR1 SGHTA and CDR2 FQGNSA. J gave up 5 bases and V 0 bases, and 7 bases lay outside the gene matches. CDR3 in amino acids: CASSLAGGSFHEQYF. The CDR3 nucleotides read TGTGCCAGCAGCTTAGCGGGGGGGAGTTTCCACGAGCAGTACTTC.

The V and J genes are TRBV7-2 and TRBJ2-3, with TRBD2 identical over 11 bases. The germline gives CDR1 SGHTA, CDR2 FQGNSA. The J segment lost 0 bases and the V segment lost 3 bases, leaving 8 bases of the junction unmatched. The CDR3 spans 18 residues. The CDR3, as DNA: TGTGCCAGCAGCTTTGCCCGACTAGCGGGGTCTAGCACAGATACGCAGTATTTT. The encoded protein is CASSFARLAGSSTDTQYF. The whole variable domain, filled in from reference TRBV7-2 and TRBJ2-3, reads GAGVSQSPSNKVTEKGKDVELRCDPISGHTALYWYRQSLGQGLEFLIYFQGNSAPDKSGLPSDRFSAERTGGSVSTLTIQRTQQEDSAVYLCASSFARLAGSSTDTQYFGPGTRLTVL.